The 32 T cell receptor beta chains listed next were all sequenced from one sample in a study of technical replicates of blood from several donors. Clones were sequenced by immunoSEQ multiplex PCR, and TCRdb holds only the in-frame ones, with some missing. The table has approximately 52,000 clones, around 84% seen once. The specimen sequenced was PBMCs. These TCRs come from a human donor in good health. Some clones in this sample may be carry-over from other donors' samples.

V and J are TRBV27 and TRBJ2-5; 7 bases match TRBD2. V shed 1 base, J shed 9 bases, and the junction held 11 bases outside the gene matches. The CDR3 has 15 amino acids. In germline, CDR1 is MNHEY, CDR2 SMNVEV (reference sequence). CDR3 region: CASSLLSGAIGAQYF. The CDR3 DNA sequence: TGTGCCAGCAGTTTATTGAGCGGGGCCATAGGGGCCCAGTACTTC.

J is TRBJ1-5 and V is TRBV7-8, with TRBD1 matching over 12 bases. CDR1 is SGHVS, CDR2 FQNEAQ, per germline. The CDR3 has 16 amino acids. V dropped 0 bases and J dropped 7; count of bases not matched to a gene: 4. The CDR3 region has the DNA TGTGCCAGCAGCTTAGCCGGGGGACAGGGGGCCCAGCCCCAGCATTTT. Translating gives CASSLAGGQGAQPQHF.

This rearrangement joins TRBV9 to TRBJ2-7, with 8 nucleotides matching TRBD2. Germline CDR1 SGDLS, CDR2 YYNGEE. V gave up 3 bases and J gave up 3 bases; unmatched junction bases: 8. The CDR3 contains 15 residues. For the CDR3, the DNA is TGTGCCAGCAGCGGATCGGGGGGGGCCGACTACGAGCAGTACTTC. Translating it yields CASSGSGGADYEQYF.

The chain couples TRBV2 to TRBJ1-1; 10 bases align to TRBD1. V was clipped by 6 bases and J by 9 bases; unmatched bases: 10. Germline loops: CDR1 SNHLY, CDR2 FYNNEI. The CDR3 totals 14 residues. The CDR3 DNA sequence: TGTGCCAGCAGACCCGGGACAGGGGCTCCTAAAGCTTTCTTT. This sequence encodes CASRPGTGAPKAFF.

V gene TRBV7-8 combines with J gene TRBJ2-5, with 7 bases aligning to TRBD2. The CDR3 is 14 residues long. V dropped 5 bases and J dropped 2; count of bases not matched to a gene: 5. The germline V gene encodes CDR1 SGHVS and CDR2 FQNEAQ. The DNA of the CDR3 is TGTGCCAGCAGCCCGCCGGGACTACAAGAGACCCAGTACTTC. Its protein product is CASSPPGLQETQYF.

The chain employs TRBV9 and TRBJ2-3; D is undetermined. The CDR3 extends over 14 amino acids. From germline, CDR1 is SGDLS and CDR2 YYNGEE. Trimming removed 1 base at V and 0 bases at J, with 6 bases between. CDR3 protein: CASSVTTSTDTQYF. Written as DNA, the CDR3 is TGTGCCAGCAGCGTAACTACTAGCACAGATACGCAGTATTTT.

This clone came up a few times. The chain uses TRBV5-1 and TRBJ1-5; 7 bases are a match to TRBD1. This CDR3 has 14 residues. With 3 bases clipped from V and 1 base from J, the junction kept 1 base outside the gene matches. Germline lookup yields CDR1 SGHRS and CDR2 YFSETQ. CDR3 sequence (DNA): TGCGCCAGCAGCTCGGGACAGAGCAATCAGCCCCAGCATTTT. Protein: CASSSGQSNQPQHF. The full variable domain, completed using reference TRBV5-1 and TRBJ1-5, is KAGVTQTPRYLIKTRGQQVTLSCSPISGHRSVSWYQQTPGQGLQFLFEYFSETQRNKGNFPGRFSGRQFSNSRSEMNVSTLELGDSALYLCASSSGQSNQPQHFGDGTRLSIL.

This chain uses TRBV18 with TRBJ2-7, with D possibly being TRBD2 (5 bases). The CDR3 has 13 residues. Germline CDR1 reads KGHSH; CDR2 reads LQKENI. V was cut by 6 bases and J by 3 bases, with 12 bases left in between. The chain's CDR3 is CASSQSRDYEQYF. CDR3 coding DNA: TGTGCCAGCTCTCAAAGTCGGGACTACGAGCAGTACTTC.

The V gene is TRBV12-5, the J gene TRBJ1-1, with D unresolved. This CDR3 spans 13 amino acids. Trimming stripped 1 base from V and 4 bases from J, with 7 bases between. Germline values: CDR1 LGHNT, CDR2 FRNRAP. CDR3 in amino acids: CASGLGWATEAFF. CDR3 coding DNA: TGTGCTAGTGGTTTGGGGTGGGCCACTGAAGCTTTCTTT.

The J gene is TRBJ1-2, the V gene TRBV7-9; 7 bases match TRBD1. The junction had 12 bases not matched to a gene; V was cut back by 5 bases and J by 9 bases. There are 14 residues in the CDR3. CDR1 and CDR2 (germline): SEHNR, FQNEAQ (reference sequence). The CDR3 nucleotides read TGTGCCAGCAGCCTTGGACAGGCGACAGAGAGCTACACCTTC. Amino acids: CASSLGQATESYTF. Combining the CDR3 with reference TRBV7-9 and TRBJ1-2 gives the whole variable domain DTGVSQNPRHKITKRGQNVTFRCDPISEHNRLYWYRQTLGQGPEFLTYFQNEAQLEKSRLLSDRFSAERPKGSFSTLEIQRTEQGDSAMYLCASSLGQATESYTFGSGTRLTVV.

This chain joins TRBV5-4 and TRBJ2-7; 10 bases fit TRBD2. V trimming: 0 bases; J trimming: 4 bases; junction bases outside the gene matches: 4. There are 15 residues in the CDR3. CDR1 SGHNT and CDR2 YYREEE come from the germline V gene (reference sequence). The DNA of the CDR3 is TGTGCCAGCAGCTTGGGCGGACTAGCGGAGTACGAGCAGTACTTC. Amino acids: CASSLGGLAEYEQYF.

V gene TRBV19 combines with J gene TRBJ1-1; TRBD1 matches at 9 bases. The CDR3 spans 14 residues. The germline V gene encodes CDR1 LNHDA and CDR2 SQIVND (reference sequence). Trimming removed 6 bases from V and 5 bases from J; junction bases left unmatched: 7. The CDR3, as DNA: TGTGCCAGTAGACTGACAGGGGGAAGGACTGAAGCTTTCTTT. This encodes CASRLTGGRTEAFF.

The rearrangement links TRBV9 to TRBJ2-2; possibly TRBD1 for D (5 bases). The V and J ends lost 3 bases and 1 base respectively, with 7 bases between them. This CDR3 spans 14 amino acids. From germline, CDR1 is SGDLS and CDR2 YYNGEE. The CDR3 region has the DNA TGTGCCAGCAGCGGGGGCCTGAACACCGGGGAGCTGTTTTTT. It encodes CASSGGLNTGELFF.

The chain employs TRBV9 and TRBJ2-5; the D is unclear. This CDR3 has 13 residues. V was clipped by 1 base and J by 7 bases, with 11 bases between them. CDR1 is SGDLS and CDR2 is YYNGEE in the germline V gene. The CDR3 loop reads CASSVIESGTQYF. Written as DNA, the CDR3 is TGTGCCAGCAGCGTAATAGAATCTGGGACCCAGTACTTC. Together with reference TRBV9 and TRBJ2-5, the CDR3 gives the full variable domain: DSGVTQTPKHLITATGQRVTLRCSPRSGDLSVYWYQQSLDQGLQFLIQYYNGEERAKGNILERFSAQQFPDLHSELNLSSLELGDSALYFCASSVIESGTQYFGPGTRLLVL.

V usage is TRBV5-1 and J usage is TRBJ1-6; D is ambiguous. Per germline, CDR1 SGHRS and CDR2 YFSETQ. This CDR3 spans 16 amino acids. Trimming removed 1 base at V and 4 bases at J, with 12 bases between. CDR3: CASSLSGIRYNSPLHF. The CDR3 DNA follows: TGCGCCAGCAGCTTGTCGGGGATCCGGTATAATTCACCCCTCCACTTT.

The gene calls are TRBV4-1 and TRBJ2-1; D gene ambiguous. V was pared by 4 bases and J by 7 bases, with 5 bases between. The CDR3 spans 11 residues. Germline CDR1 and CDR2: MGHRA and YSYEKL. This CDR3 reads CASSPGNEQFF. The CDR3 DNA sequence: TGCGCCAGCAGCCCCGGGAATGAGCAGTTCTTC.

The V gene is TRBV5-1, the J gene TRBJ2-1; TRBD1 matches at 7 bases. The CDR3 loop spans 15 amino acids. The V and J ends lost 2 bases and 6 bases, in that order; junction bases with no gene match: 8. Germline CDR1 SGHRS, CDR2 YFSETQ. The CDR3 DNA reads TGCGCCAGCAGCTTTCGACAGGGTGTGGGCAATGAGCAGTTCTTC. As protein: CASSFRQGVGNEQFF.

The chain is built from TRBV5-8 and TRBJ1-1; D gene unclear. V lost 3 bases to trimming and J lost 0 bases, with 9 bases between them. Germline V gives CDR1 SGHTS, CDR2 YDEGEE. The CDR3 is 14 amino acids. The CDR3 nucleotides are TGTGCCAGCAGCTGGCAGAGGATGAACACTGAAGCTTTCTTT. Its translation is CASSWQRMNTEAFF. Based on the CDR3 plus reference TRBV5-8 and TRBJ1-1, the full variable domain is EAGVTQSPTHLIKTRGQQATLRCSPISGHTSVYWYQQALGLGLQFLLWYDEGEERNRGNFPPRFSGRQFPNYSSELNVNALELEDSALYLCASSWQRMNTEAFFGQGTRLTVV.

The genes are TRBV7-2 and TRBJ2-1, with 7 nucleotides matching TRBD2. The V gene end was trimmed by 7 bases and the J gene end by 4 bases; junction bases not matched to a gene: 7. The length of the CDR3 is 14 residues. Germline CDR1 SGHTA, CDR2 FQGNSA. The CDR3 loop reads CASKRDYLYNEQFF. CDR3 sequence (DNA): TGTGCCAGCAAACGGGACTACCTATACAATGAGCAGTTCTTC. The variable domain in full, completed from reference TRBV7-2 and TRBJ2-1, reads GAGVSQSPSNKVTEKGKDVELRCDPISGHTALYWYRQSLGQGLEFLIYFQGNSAPDKSGLPSDRFSAERTGGSVSTLTIQRTQQEDSAVYLCASKRDYLYNEQFFGPGTRLTVL.

The chain is built from TRBV2 and TRBJ2-7; D is possibly TRBD1 (5 bases). Germline V gives CDR1 SNHLY, CDR2 FYNNEI. This CDR3 region has 13 residues. Between the trimmed V and J ends, which lost 9 bases and 2 bases, there was a span of 14 bases. CDR3 residues: CARADSLTYEQYF. The DNA for the CDR3 is TGTGCCAGAGCCGACAGCCTCACCTACGAGCAGTACTTC.

The J gene is TRBJ2-1, the V gene TRBV7-9; D might be TRBD2 (6 bases). CDR1 SEHNR and CDR2 FQNEAQ come from the germline V gene (reference sequence). Trimming removed 5 bases from V and 13 bases from J, with 21 bases in between. CDR3 length equals 14 residues. CDR3 loop: CASSHARLGGKQFF. The CDR3, as DNA: TGTGCCAGCAGCCACGCCCGTTTAGGCGGGAAACAGTTCTTC.

V usage is TRBV4-1 and J usage is TRBJ1-2, with 8 bases matching TRBD1. Germline lookup yields CDR1 MGHRA and CDR2 YSYEKL. J lost 7 bases, V lost 2 bases, and 6 bases had no gene match. CDR3 size: 14 residues. CDR3 loop: CASSQMDRVGGYTF. In DNA, the CDR3 is TGCGCCAGCAGCCAAATGGACAGGGTCGGTGGCTACACCTTC.

This chain connects TRBV6-5 to TRBJ1-2; TRBD1 aligns across 8 bases. Per germline, CDR1 MNHEY and CDR2 SVGAGI. The CDR3 contains 15 residues. The junction had 6 bases not matched to a gene; V was cut back by 0 bases and J by 6 bases. CDR3 sequence: CASSYSRGQGNGYTF. In DNA form, the CDR3 reads TGTGCCAGCAGTTACTCGAGAGGACAGGGTAATGGCTACACCTTC.

V and J are TRBV2 and TRBJ1-5; D not certain. CDR3 size: 14 residues. In germline, CDR1 is SNHLY, CDR2 FYNNEI. Trimming took 4 bases from V and 5 from J, leaving 12 bases between them. CDR3 DNA sequence: TGTGCCAGCAGTGCTTTTGGGGAGGATCAGCCCCAGCATTTT. Translated: CASSAFGEDQPQHF.

V gene TRBV11-2 combines with J gene TRBJ2-7; D may be TRBD1 (6 bases). CDR1 is SGHAT and CDR2 is FQNNGV in the germline V gene. With 6 bases removed from V and 2 bases from J, the gap between germline ends came to 20 bases. This CDR3 has 16 amino acids. In DNA, the CDR3 is TGTGCCAGCAGTATTACCTCAGGCAGGGGACCCTACGAGCAGTACTTC. This translates into CASSITSGRGPYEQYF.

This clone turned up a few times. The V gene is TRBV7-3, the J gene TRBJ1-1, with TRBD1 matching over 7 bases. With 3 bases clipped from V and 5 bases from J, the junction kept 6 bases outside the gene matches. There are 14 residues in the CDR3. CDR1 is SGHTA and CDR2 is FQGTGA in the germline V gene. CDR3 amino acids: CASSLGQPGTEAFF. CDR3 sequence (DNA): TGTGCCAGCAGCTTGGGACAGCCGGGGACTGAAGCTTTCTTT. The entire variable domain, with the rest obtained from reference TRBV7-3 and TRBJ1-1, is as follows: GAGVSQTPSNKVTEKGKYVELRCDPISGHTALYWYRQSLGQGPEFLIYFQGTGAADDSGLPNDRFFAVRPEGSVSTLKIQRTERGDSAVYLCASSLGQPGTEAFFGQGTRLTVV.

The J gene is TRBJ2-3, the V gene TRBV11-2; 12 bases line up with TRBD2. The ends lost 5 bases at V and 6 bases at J; junction bases unmatched: 9. This CDR3 is 16 amino acids long. Looked up from germline, CDR1 is SGHAT and CDR2 is FQNNGV. The CDR3 DNA reads as TGTGCCAGCAGCGGGTGGACTAGCGGGGTGGCGGATACGCAGTATTTT. It is translated as CASSGWTSGVADTQYF.

This clone has a handful of counts. The chain links TRBV6-5 to TRBJ1-6; D remains ambiguous. CDR3 length: 16 residues. CDR1 and CDR2 from the germline V gene are MNHEY and SVGAGI. Trimming removed 2 bases at V and 7 bases at J, with 15 bases between. CDR3 DNA sequence: TGTGCCAGCAGTTACGAGGGAGGACGGCTGAATTCACCCCTCCACTTT. It specifies CASSYEGGRLNSPLHF.

The chain combines TRBV5-6 with TRBJ1-6, with D tentatively TRBD1 (6 bases). The CDR3 is 16 residues long. The V end lost 6 bases, the J end lost 7 bases, and 20 bases lay between the germline ends. Looked up from germline, CDR1 is SGHDT and CDR2 is YYEEEE. The CDR3 reads CASTFSRGIDNSPLHF. As DNA, the CDR3 is TGTGCCAGCACCTTCAGCAGGGGTATAGACAATTCACCCCTCCACTTT.

This sequence joins TRBV18 and TRBJ2-2; D is ambiguous. Per the germline V gene, CDR1 is KGHSH and CDR2 is LQKENI. The germline V and J ends were trimmed by 1 base and 2 bases, with 8 bases remaining between them. CDR3 length: 15 amino acids. The DNA of the CDR3 is TGTGCCAGCTCACCACTTCCGAGAAACACCGGGGAGCTGTTTTTT. It specifies CASSPLPRNTGELFF.

This chain connects TRBV7-2 to TRBJ2-5; no firm D call. The CDR3 runs 14 residues. Germline CDR1 reads SGHTA; CDR2 reads FQGNSA. The V and J ends lost 3 bases and 5 bases respectively, with 13 bases between them. DNA of the CDR3: TGTGCCAGCAGCTTCGGCGGCTCCACGGAGACCCAGTACTTC. It yields the protein CASSFGGSTETQYF. Using reference TRBV7-2 and TRBJ2-5 for the parts outside the CDR3, the full variable domain is GAGVSQSPSNKVTEKGKDVELRCDPISGHTALYWYRQSLGQGLEFLIYFQGNSAPDKSGLPSDRFSAERTGGSVSTLTIQRTQQEDSAVYLCASSFGGSTETQYFGPGTRLLVL.

The rearrangement joins TRBV5-1 to TRBJ1-6, with 7 bases matching TRBD1. CDR3 length: 17 amino acids. The germline V gene has CDR1 SGHRS and CDR2 YFSETQ. V trimming: 3 bases; J trimming: 10 bases; junction bases outside the gene matches: 16. The CDR3 DNA is TGCGCCAGCAGCTCGGGGGGGACAGCCGTCGGAAGCTCACCCCTCCACTTT. Translated: CASSSGGTAVGSSPLHF. Together with reference TRBV5-1 and TRBJ1-6, the CDR3 gives the full variable domain: KAGVTQTPRYLIKTRGQQVTLSCSPISGHRSVSWYQQTPGQGLQFLFEYFSETQRNKGNFPGRFSGRQFSNSRSEMNVSTLELGDSALYLCASSSGGTAVGSSPLHFGNGTRLTVT.